The 20 T cell receptor beta chains below come from one sample, sequenced in a study of blood T cell repertoires in COVID-19. Here immunoSEQ multiplex PCR was the method, and the copy in TCRdb shows in-frame clones only, minus some. The sample includes approximately 330,000 clones, roughly 86% of them seen just once. Sequenced sample: peripheral blood. These receptors originate from a man aged 30 to 45 with COVID-19, enrolled during active disease.

This rearrangement joins TRBV7-3 to TRBJ2-1, with TRBD1 as a possible D gene (6 bases). V was trimmed by 4 bases and J by 1 base, leaving 11 bases between them. Germline lookup yields CDR1 SGHTA and CDR2 FQGTGA. The CDR3 runs to 15 residues. CDR3 protein: CASSSDRISYNEQFF. DNA of the CDR3: TGTGCCAGCAGCTCCGACAGGATTTCCTACAATGAGCAGTTCTTC.

The chain couples TRBV12-3 or TRBV12-4 to TRBJ1-5; no clear D gene. The V end lost 5 bases, the J end lost 8 bases, and 13 bases lay between the germline ends. This CDR3 contains 13 residues. CDR3 coding DNA: TGTGCCAGCAGTCCTCGAGCCGGAGAGCCCCAGCATTTT. This translates into CASSPRAGEPQHF.

The chain's CDR3 is CASSLNRATGANVLTF. The CDR3 DNA reads TGTGCCAGCTCATTAAACAGGGCTACTGGGGCCAACGTCCTGACTTTC. The chain joins TRBV18 to TRBJ2-6; weak D call: TRBD1 (6 bases). The germline CDR1 and CDR2 sequences are KGHSH and LQKENI. CDR3 length equals 16 residues. V shed 5 bases and J shed 2 bases, with 13 bases lying between them. Based on the CDR3 plus reference TRBV18 and TRBJ2-6, the full variable domain is NAGVMQNPRHLVRRRGQEARLRCSPMKGHSHVYWYRQLPEEGLKFMVYLQKENIIDESGMPKERFSAEFPKEGPSILRIQQVVRGDSAAYFCASSLNRATGANVLTFGAGSRLTVL.

This chain uses TRBV30 with TRBJ1-2, with 8 bases that match TRBD1. The junction had 1 base not matched to a gene; V was cut back by 1 base and J by 3 bases. In germline, CDR1 is GTSNPN, CDR2 SVGIG (reference sequence). The CDR3 length is 13 residues. The DNA for the CDR3 is TGTGCCTGGAGTGCAGGGGGCCACTATGGCTACACCTTC. It codes for CAWSAGGHYGYTF.

Only one count was recorded for this clone. This sequence joins TRBV6-6 and TRBJ2-5, with 8 bases lining up with TRBD1. V dropped 3 bases and J dropped 0; count of bases not matched to a gene: 6. This CDR3 spans 16 amino acids. The germline V gene has CDR1 MNHNY and CDR2 SVGAGI (reference sequence). The CDR3 here is CASSYQGAAYQETQYF. The CDR3 DNA reads as TGTGCCAGCAGTTATCAGGGGGCAGCTTACCAAGAGACCCAGTACTTC.

The gene calls are TRBV4-2 and TRBJ2-6; D might be TRBD2 (5 bases). Germline loops: CDR1 LGHNA, CDR2 YNFKEQ. CDR3 length: 16 amino acids. Trimming took off 1 base at V and 4 bases at J, with 11 bases between the two ends. CDR3 sequence reads: CASSQGGESGANVLTF. The CDR3 DNA is TGTGCCAGCAGCCAAGGGGGAGAGTCAGGGGCCAACGTCCTGACTTTC.

The genes are TRBV10-3 and TRBJ2-7, with D possibly TRBD2 on 5 matching bases. The CDR3 extends over 13 amino acids. Germline V gene data show CDR1 as ENHRY and CDR2 as SYGVKD. The V end was cut by 3 bases, the J end by 1 base, with 7 bases between. The CDR3 spells CAISEPGSYEQYF. The CDR3 region has the DNA TGTGCCATCAGTGAACCGGGATCCTACGAGCAGTACTTC.

V gene TRBV4-3 combines with J gene TRBJ2-5, with 13 bases identical to TRBD2. There are 20 residues in the CDR3. Germline V gene lookup returns CDR1 LGHNA and CDR2 YSLEER. The V segment lost 0 bases and the J segment 5 bases; nucleotides outside the gene matches: 15. This CDR3 is CASSQEPLRTSGSYLETQYF. In DNA form, the CDR3 reads TGCGCCAGCAGCCAAGAACCCCTTCGGACTAGCGGGAGCTACCTGGAGACCCAGTACTTC.

As to this clone: A read error may produce the germline difference seen at one junction end. J is TRBJ2-1 and V is TRBV6-4; D could derive from TRBD1 or TRBD2 (5 bases each). There are 14 residues in the CDR3. Germline V gene data show CDR1 as MRHNA and CDR2 as SNTAGT. CDR3 in DNA: TGTGCCAGTAGTGAGGGTCAGGGTTACAATGAGCAGTTCTTC. Protein sequence: CASSEGQGYNEQFF.

V usage is TRBV11-2 and J usage is TRBJ2-1, with D maybe TRBD2 (5 bases). The V gene's germline CDR1 is SGHAT and CDR2 FQNNGV. The length of the CDR3 is 13 residues. Trimming left V 5 bases short and J 7 bases short, with 12 bases between. The CDR3 here is CASSLERDNEQFF. In DNA, the CDR3 is TGTGCCAGCAGCCTGGAGAGGGATAATGAGCAGTTCTTC.

The J gene is TRBJ2-7, the V gene TRBV18; D possibly corresponds to TRBD1 (6 bases). The V end was cut by 3 bases, the J end by 3 bases, with 12 bases between. This CDR3 is 14 amino acids long. CDR1 is KGHSH, CDR2 LQKENI, per germline. This CDR3 is CASSPRTDYYEQYF. DNA for the CDR3: TGTGCCAGCTCACCTCGGACAGACTACTACGAGCAGTACTTC.

V and J are TRBV30 and TRBJ1-3; D may be TRBD1 (5 bases). Trimming removed 3 bases from V and 0 bases from J, with 9 bases in between. Germline V gives CDR1 GTSNPN, CDR2 SVGIG (reference sequence). The CDR3 length is 14 residues. The CDR3, as DNA: TGTGCCTGGAGGGGGCCGTCCTCTGGAAACACCATATATTTT. Translation gives CAWRGPSSGNTIYF. Full variable domain (remainder filled in from reference TRBV30 and TRBJ1-3): SQTIHQWPATLVQPVGSPLSLECTVEGTSNPNLYWYRQAAGRGLQLLFYSVGIGQISSEVPQNLSASRPQDRQFILSSKKLLLSDSGFYLCAWRGPSSGNTIYFGEGSWLTVV.

This rearrangement joins TRBV19 to TRBJ2-2, with D hard to call. V gave up 5 bases and J gave up 4 bases, with 11 bases separating them. This CDR3 spans 14 amino acids. Germline-derived CDR1 and CDR2 are LNHDA and SQIVND (reference sequence). CDR3 nucleotide sequence: TGTGCCAGTAGTGCTGGTCCAGGCACCGGGGAGCTGTTTTTT. Residues: CASSAGPGTGELFF.

CDR3 protein: CASSLRGQGGRYEQFF. The DNA for the CDR3 is TGTGCCAGCAGCCTCAGGGGACAGGGGGGTAGGTATGAGCAGTTCTTC. The chain joins TRBV5-6 to TRBJ2-1; TRBD1 matches at 11 bases. In germline, CDR1 is SGHDT, CDR2 YYEEEE. The CDR3 is 16 amino acids. Germline trimming cut 4 bases from V and 8 bases from J; bases unmatched to any gene: 11.

The CDR3 here is CASSIQTGAPGYTF. The CDR3 DNA reads as TGTGCCAGTAGTATACAAACAGGGGCTCCTGGCTACACCTTC. V usage is TRBV19 and J usage is TRBJ1-2; TRBD1 matches 7 bases. CDR3 size: 14 residues. Germline CDR1 and CDR2: LNHDA and SQIVND (reference sequence). V trimming: 2 bases; J trimming: 7 bases; junction bases outside the gene matches: 7.

This chain uses TRBV6-5 with TRBJ2-2, with D possibly being TRBD1 (7 bases). Trimming took off 5 bases at V and 5 bases at J, with 15 bases between the two ends. CDR3 length equals 15 residues. CDR1 MNHEY and CDR2 SVGAGI come from the germline V gene. The CDR3 DNA is TGTGCCAGCAGTACGGGGGCAGGGGGGACCGGGGAGCTGTTTTTT. This translates into CASSTGAGGTGELFF.

The rearrangement links TRBV28 to TRBJ1-2; a weak D match, TRBD1 (5 bases). The length of the CDR3 is 15 residues. V was cut by 5 bases and J by 3 bases, with 16 bases left in between. The germline gives CDR1 MDHEN, CDR2 SYDVKM. In DNA, the CDR3 is TGTGCCAGCAGTCCCGGGGCGGAGGGTTACTATGGCTACACCTTC. It is translated as CASSPGAEGYYGYTF.

V gene TRBV18 combines with J gene TRBJ2-1, with 10 bases matching TRBD1. V dropped 4 bases and J dropped 7; count of bases not matched to a gene: 7. The CDR3 loop spans 15 amino acids. Germline V gene sequence: CDR1 KGHSH, CDR2 LQKENI. The CDR3 protein is CASSRGTGDWNEQFF. CDR3 coding DNA: TGTGCCAGCTCACGTGGGACAGGGGACTGGAATGAGCAGTTCTTC. Using reference TRBV18 and TRBJ2-1 for the parts outside the CDR3, the full variable domain is NAGVMQNPRHLVRRRGQEARLRCSPMKGHSHVYWYRQLPEEGLKFMVYLQKENIIDESGMPKERFSAEFPKEGPSILRIQQVVRGDSAAYFCASSRGTGDWNEQFFGPGTRLTVL.

The chain uses TRBV5-4 and TRBJ2-1, with TRBD2 identical over 12 bases. Trimming at V came to 4 bases and at J to 6 bases, leaving 8 bases not matched to a gene. This CDR3 contains 16 residues. Germline V gives CDR1 SGHNT, CDR2 YYREEE (reference sequence). CDR3 DNA sequence: TGTGCCAGCAGCCCCCCTCTAGCGGGGGGGGCCAATGAGCAGTTCTTC. It specifies CASSPPLAGGANEQFF.

CDR3 in amino acids: CASSLKRGANTGELFF. The CDR3 region has the DNA TGTGCCAGCAGCTTAAAGCGGGGCGCGAACACCGGGGAGCTGTTTTTT. The chain is built from TRBV7-8 and TRBJ2-2; 7 positions match TRBD2. V trimming: 2 bases; J trimming: 0 bases; junction bases outside the gene matches: 3. Germline lookup yields CDR1 SGHVS and CDR2 FQNEAQ. This CDR3 is built from 16 residues.